This entry concerns a single T cell receptor beta chain. Its antigen is currently unknown. Through a sample-barcoded 5' primer and a J-beta primer mix, a second PCR was run for 7 to 11 cycles. TCRdb used MiXCR to reprocess the 5' RACE reads, holding one entry per CDR3 protein. This sample has 540,000 or so distinct CDR3 sequences; roughly a quarter occur once, and the top ten carry around a sixth. V lost 8 bases, J lost 6 bases, and 14 bases lay in between. The CDR3 runs to 13 residues. Germline-derived CDR1 and CDR2 are MGHDK and SYGVNS. Staff drew approximately 9.1 milliliters of peripheral blood from each donor. The data originate from a study of blood T cells in healthy people across ages. Broader study findings: A strong correlation was seen between TCR beta diversity and naive T cell percentage.

The clonotype originates from a woman in her 70s in good health. The sequenced sample consisted of blood. The chain links TRBV25-1 to TRBJ2-4, with D perhaps TRBD1 (5 bases). The CDR3 DNA sequence: TGTGCCAGCGCGACGGCGCAGGGAAACATTCAGTACTTC. It specifies CASATAQGNIQYF. Drawing the rest from reference TRBV25-1 and TRBJ2-4, the complete variable domain is EADIYQTPRYLVIGTGKKITLECSQTMGHDKMYWYQQDPGMELHLIHYSYGVNSTEKGDLSSESTVSRIRTEHFPLTLESARPSHTSQYLCASATAQGNIQYFGAGTRLSVL.